The clone carrying this TCR beta chain came up a few times. The repertoire was sequenced with immunoSEQ multiplex PCR; TCRdb's copy has only in-frame clones and lacks some. The sample has some 220,000 clones, over 75% seen once. V lost 4 bases, J lost 0 bases, and 15 bases lay in between. The CDR3 is made up of 16 amino acids. Germline assignment: CDR1 MNHNS and CDR2 SASEGT. This record belongs to a study of blood T cell repertoires in COVID-19. Study background: The analysed material was cDNA or gDNA that came from T cells, B-cell-depleted T cells, or PBMCs.

The chain links TRBV6-1 to TRBJ1-2, with D unclear. The TCR sequence derives from a woman aged 18-35 years in a cohort exposed to, infected with or recovered from COVID-19 (not recorded which). Specimen: PBMCs or T cells enriched from blood (not recorded which). The CDR3 bases are TGTGCCAGCAGTGTGGAGAATGTAGCCGCTAACTATGGCTACACCTTC. Translating gives CASSVENVAANYGYTF.